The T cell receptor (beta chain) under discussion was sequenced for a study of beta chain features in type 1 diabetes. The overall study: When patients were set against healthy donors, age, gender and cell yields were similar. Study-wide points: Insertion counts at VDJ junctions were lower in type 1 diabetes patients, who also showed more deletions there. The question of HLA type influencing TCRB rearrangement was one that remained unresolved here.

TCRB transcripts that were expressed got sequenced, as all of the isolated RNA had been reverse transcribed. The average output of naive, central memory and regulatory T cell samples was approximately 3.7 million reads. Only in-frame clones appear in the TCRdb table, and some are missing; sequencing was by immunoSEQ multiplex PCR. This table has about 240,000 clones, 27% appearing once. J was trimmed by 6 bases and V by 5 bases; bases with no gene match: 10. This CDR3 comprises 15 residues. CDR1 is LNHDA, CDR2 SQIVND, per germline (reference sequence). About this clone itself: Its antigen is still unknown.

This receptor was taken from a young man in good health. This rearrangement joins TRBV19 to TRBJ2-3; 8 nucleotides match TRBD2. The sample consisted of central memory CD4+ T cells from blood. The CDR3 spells CASSAVVGGGDTQYF. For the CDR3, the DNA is TGTGCCAGTAGTGCCGTGGTCGGCGGGGGGGATACGCAGTATTTT.